This T cell receptor beta chain emerged from a study of CD8+ T cells in alopecia areata. Findings of the study overall: When scalp samples are sequenced, resident alphabeta T cells of normal skin are also captured.

This clone was detected a few times. Its antigen is undetermined. Sample treatment: oral pan-JAK inhibitor, 5-10 mg twice daily. RNA extraction and reverse transcription yielded cDNA as sequencing template. The protocol was immunoSEQ multiplex PCR, while the TCRdb copy is restricted to in-frame clones and leaves out a portion. This sample has over 150,000 clones, with more than 55% found just once. This clonotype originated in a human donor with alopecia areata. The material sequenced was CD4+ T cells sorted from blood, taken at week 4, from a patient treated with tofacitinib.

The CDR3 sequence is CASSVTETQYF. The CDR3 bases are TGTGCCAGCAGCGTCACAGAGACCCAGTACTTC. The chain uses TRBV5-5 and TRBJ2-5; no definite D call. The CDR3 length is 11 residues. V gave up 4 bases and J gave up 4 bases, with 5 bases separating them. Germline V CDR1 and CDR2: SGHKS, YYEKEE (reference sequence). Full variable domain (remainder filled in from reference TRBV5-5 and TRBJ2-5): DAGVTQSPTHLIKTRGQQVTLRCSPISGHKSVSWYQQVLGQGPQFIFQYYEKEERGRGNFPDRFSARQFPNYSSELNVNALLLGDSALYLCASSVTETQYFGPGTRLLVL.